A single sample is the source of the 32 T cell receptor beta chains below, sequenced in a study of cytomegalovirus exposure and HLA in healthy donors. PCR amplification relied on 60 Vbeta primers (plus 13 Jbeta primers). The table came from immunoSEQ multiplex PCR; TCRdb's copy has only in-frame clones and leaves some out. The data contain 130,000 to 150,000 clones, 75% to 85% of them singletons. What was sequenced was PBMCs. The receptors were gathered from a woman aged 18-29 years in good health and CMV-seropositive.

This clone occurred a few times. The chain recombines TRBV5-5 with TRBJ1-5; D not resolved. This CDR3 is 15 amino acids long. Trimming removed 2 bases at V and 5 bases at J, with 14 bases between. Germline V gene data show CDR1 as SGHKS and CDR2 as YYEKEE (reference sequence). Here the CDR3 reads CASSFRPRADQPQHF. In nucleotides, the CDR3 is TGTGCCAGCAGCTTCAGGCCCCGCGCCGATCAGCCCCAGCATTTT.

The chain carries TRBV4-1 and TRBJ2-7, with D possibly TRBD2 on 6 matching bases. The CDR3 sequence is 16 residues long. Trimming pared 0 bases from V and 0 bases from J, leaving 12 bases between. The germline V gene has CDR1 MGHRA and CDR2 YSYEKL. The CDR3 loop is CASSQDFGGLSYEQYF. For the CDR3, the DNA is TGCGCCAGCAGCCAAGATTTTGGGGGACTCTCCTACGAGCAGTACTTC.

CDR3: CASGLDSHPGDTIYF. The CDR3 region has the DNA TGTGCTAGTGGTTTGGACTCCCATCCCGGGGACACCATATATTTT. The chain has TRBV12-5 and TRBJ1-3; D is uncertain. CDR1 is LGHNT and CDR2 is FRNRAP in the germline V gene. CDR3 length: 15 amino acids. V was cut by 1 base and J by 8 bases, with 15 bases left in between.

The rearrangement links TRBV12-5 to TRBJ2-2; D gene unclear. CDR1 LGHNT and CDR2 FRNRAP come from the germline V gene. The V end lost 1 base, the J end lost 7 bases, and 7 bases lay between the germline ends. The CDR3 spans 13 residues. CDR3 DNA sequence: TGTGCTAGTGGTTTGGAAATTCGCGGGGAGCTGTTTTTT. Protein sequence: CASGLEIRGELFF.

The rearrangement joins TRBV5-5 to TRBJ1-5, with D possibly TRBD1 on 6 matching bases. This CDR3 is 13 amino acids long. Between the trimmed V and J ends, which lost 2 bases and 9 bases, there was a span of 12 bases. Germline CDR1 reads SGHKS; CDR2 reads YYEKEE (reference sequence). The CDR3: CASSFAGARPQHF. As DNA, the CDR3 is TGTGCCAGCAGCTTTGCGGGGGCACGGCCCCAGCATTTT.

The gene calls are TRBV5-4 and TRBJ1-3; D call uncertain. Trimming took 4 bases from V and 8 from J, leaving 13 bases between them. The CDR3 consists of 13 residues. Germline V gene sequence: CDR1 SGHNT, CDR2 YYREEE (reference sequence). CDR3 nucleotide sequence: TGTGCCAGCAGCCCGCAAGGGCGGGACACCATATATTTT. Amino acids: CASSPQGRDTIYF.

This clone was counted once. In nucleotides, the CDR3 is TGTGCCATCAGGGGGGAGGCTAGCGGGGAAACCGACAATGAGCAGTTCTTC. As protein: CAIRGEASGETDNEQFF. This rearrangement joins TRBV10-3 to TRBJ2-1, with TRBD2 matching over 9 bases. There are 17 residues in the CDR3. Unmatched junction bases numbered 14, after V lost 6 bases and J lost 5 bases. Germline V CDR1 and CDR2: ENHRY, SYGVKD.

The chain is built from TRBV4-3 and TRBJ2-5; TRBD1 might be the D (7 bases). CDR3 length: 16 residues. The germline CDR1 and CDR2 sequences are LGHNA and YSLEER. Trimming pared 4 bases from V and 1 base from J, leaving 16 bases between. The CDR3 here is CASSRGTERTQETQYF. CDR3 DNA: TGCGCCAGCAGCCGCGGGACAGAGAGGACCCAAGAGACCCAGTACTTC.

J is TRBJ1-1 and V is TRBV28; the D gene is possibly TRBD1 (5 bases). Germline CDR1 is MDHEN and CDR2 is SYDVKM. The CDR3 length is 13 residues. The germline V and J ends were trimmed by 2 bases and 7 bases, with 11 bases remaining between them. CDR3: CASSLIREGEAFF. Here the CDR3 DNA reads TGTGCCAGCAGTTTAATCAGGGAAGGTGAAGCTTTCTTT. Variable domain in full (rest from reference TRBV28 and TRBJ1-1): DVKVTQSSRYLVKRTGEKVFLECVQDMDHENMFWYRQDPGLGLRLIYFSYDVKMKEKGDIPEGYSVSREKKERFSLILESASTNQTSMYLCASSLIREGEAFFGQGTRLTVV.

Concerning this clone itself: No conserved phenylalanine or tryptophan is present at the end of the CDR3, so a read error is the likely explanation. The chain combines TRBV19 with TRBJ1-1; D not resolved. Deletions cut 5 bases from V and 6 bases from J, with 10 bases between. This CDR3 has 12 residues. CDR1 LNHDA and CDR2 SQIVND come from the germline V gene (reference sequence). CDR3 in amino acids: CASSSGMAEAFL. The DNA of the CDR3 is TGTGCCAGTAGTTCAGGAATGGCTGAAGCTTTCCTT.

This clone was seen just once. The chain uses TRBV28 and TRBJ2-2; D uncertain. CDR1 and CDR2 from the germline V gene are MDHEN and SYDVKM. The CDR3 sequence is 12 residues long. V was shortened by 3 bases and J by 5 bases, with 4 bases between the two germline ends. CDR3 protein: CASSFETGELFF. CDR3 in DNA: TGTGCCAGCAGTTTTGAGACCGGGGAGCTGTTTTTT.

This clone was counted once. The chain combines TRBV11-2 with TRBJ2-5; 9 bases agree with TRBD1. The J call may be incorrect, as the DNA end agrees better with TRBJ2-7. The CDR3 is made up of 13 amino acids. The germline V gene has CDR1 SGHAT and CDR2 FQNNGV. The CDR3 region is CASSRDRVYEQYF. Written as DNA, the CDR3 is TGTGCCAGCAGCCGGGACAGGGTCTACGAGCAGTACTTC.

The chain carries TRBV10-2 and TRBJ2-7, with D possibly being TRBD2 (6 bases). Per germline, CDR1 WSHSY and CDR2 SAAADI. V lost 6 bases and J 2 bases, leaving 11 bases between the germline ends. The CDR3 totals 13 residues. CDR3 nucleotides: TGCGCCAGCAGCGGGGGAATGACCTACGAGCAGTACTTC. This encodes CASSGGMTYEQYF.

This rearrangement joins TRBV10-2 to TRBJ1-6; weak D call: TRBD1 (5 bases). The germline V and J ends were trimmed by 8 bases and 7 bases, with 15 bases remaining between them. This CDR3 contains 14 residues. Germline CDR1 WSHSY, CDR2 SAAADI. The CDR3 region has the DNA TGCGCCAGCGGGGTACAGTCAGGGAATTCACCCCTCCACTTT. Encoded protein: CASGVQSGNSPLHF.

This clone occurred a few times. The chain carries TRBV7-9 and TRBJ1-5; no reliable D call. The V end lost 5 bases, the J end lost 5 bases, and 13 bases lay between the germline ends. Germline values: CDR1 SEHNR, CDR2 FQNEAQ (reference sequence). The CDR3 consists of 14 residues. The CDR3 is CASSNQERDQPQHF. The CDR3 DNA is TGTGCCAGCAGCAATCAGGAGCGGGATCAGCCCCAGCATTTT.

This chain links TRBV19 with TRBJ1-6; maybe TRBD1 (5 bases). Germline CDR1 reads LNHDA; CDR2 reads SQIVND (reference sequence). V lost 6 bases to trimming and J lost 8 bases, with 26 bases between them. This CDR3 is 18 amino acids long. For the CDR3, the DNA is TGTGCCAGTAGATATGGGGCCCAAGGATACATCGGTGATTCACCCCTCCACTTT. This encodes CASRYGAQGYIGDSPLHF.

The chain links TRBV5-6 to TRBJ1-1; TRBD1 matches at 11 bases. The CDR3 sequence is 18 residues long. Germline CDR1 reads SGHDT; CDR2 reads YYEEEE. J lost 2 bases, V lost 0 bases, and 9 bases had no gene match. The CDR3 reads CASSLAPGQGGYNTEAFF. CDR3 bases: TGTGCCAGCAGCTTGGCCCCGGGACAGGGGGGATATAACACTGAAGCTTTCTTT.

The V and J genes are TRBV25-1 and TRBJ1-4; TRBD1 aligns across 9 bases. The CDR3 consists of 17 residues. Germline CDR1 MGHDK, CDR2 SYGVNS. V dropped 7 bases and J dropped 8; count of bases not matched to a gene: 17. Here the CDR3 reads CASTPGTGIGAREKLFF. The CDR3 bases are TGTGCCAGCACCCCCGGGACAGGGATCGGGGCGCGAGAAAAACTGTTTTTT.

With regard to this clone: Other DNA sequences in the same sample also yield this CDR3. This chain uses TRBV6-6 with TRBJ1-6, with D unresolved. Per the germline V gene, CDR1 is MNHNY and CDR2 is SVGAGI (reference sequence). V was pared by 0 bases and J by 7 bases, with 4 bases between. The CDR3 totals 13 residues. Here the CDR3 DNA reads TGTGCCAGCAGTTACTCCCAAAATTCACCCCTCCACTTT. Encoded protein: CASSYSQNSPLHF.

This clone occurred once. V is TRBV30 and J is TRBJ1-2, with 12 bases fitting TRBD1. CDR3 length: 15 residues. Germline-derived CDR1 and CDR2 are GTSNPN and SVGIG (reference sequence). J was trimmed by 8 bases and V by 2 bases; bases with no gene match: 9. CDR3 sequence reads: CAWSLPGQGAWGYTF. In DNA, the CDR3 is TGTGCCTGGAGTCTACCGGGACAGGGGGCTTGGGGCTACACCTTC.

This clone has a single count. For the CDR3, the DNA is TGTGCCAGCAGGGAAACGGGGTCGAACTATGGCTACACCTTC. This gives the protein CASRETGSNYGYTF. This sequence joins TRBV6-6 and TRBJ1-2; D gene ambiguous. V was shortened by 6 bases and J by 2 bases, with 13 bases between the two germline ends. Looked up from germline, CDR1 is MNHNY and CDR2 is SVGAGI (reference sequence). The CDR3 consists of 14 residues.

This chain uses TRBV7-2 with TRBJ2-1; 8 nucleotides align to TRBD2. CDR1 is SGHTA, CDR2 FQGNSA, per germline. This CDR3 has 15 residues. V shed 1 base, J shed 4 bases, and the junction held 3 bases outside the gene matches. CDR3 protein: CASSLVRGGYNEQFF. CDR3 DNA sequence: TGTGCCAGCAGCTTAGTACGGGGGGGGTACAATGAGCAGTTCTTC.

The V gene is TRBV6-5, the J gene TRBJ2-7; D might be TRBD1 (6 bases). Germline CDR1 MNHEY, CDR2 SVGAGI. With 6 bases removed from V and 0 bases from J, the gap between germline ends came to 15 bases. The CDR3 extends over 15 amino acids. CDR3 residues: CASRNRAEPSYEQYF. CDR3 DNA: TGTGCCAGCAGAAACAGGGCTGAACCCTCCTACGAGCAGTACTTC.

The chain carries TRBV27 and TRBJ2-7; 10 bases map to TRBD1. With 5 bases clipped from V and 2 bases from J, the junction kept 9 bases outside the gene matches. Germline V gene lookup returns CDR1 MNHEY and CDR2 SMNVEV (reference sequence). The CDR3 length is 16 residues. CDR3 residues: CASSTQRDRGAYEQYF. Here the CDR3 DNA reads TGTGCCAGCAGTACCCAACGGGACAGGGGTGCCTACGAGCAGTACTTC.

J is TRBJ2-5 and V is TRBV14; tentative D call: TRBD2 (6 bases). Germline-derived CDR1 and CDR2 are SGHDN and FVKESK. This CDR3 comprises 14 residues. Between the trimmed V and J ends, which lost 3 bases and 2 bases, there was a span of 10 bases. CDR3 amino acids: CASSHGGLQETQYF. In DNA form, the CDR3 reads TGTGCCAGCAGCCATGGAGGACTACAAGAGACCCAGTACTTC.

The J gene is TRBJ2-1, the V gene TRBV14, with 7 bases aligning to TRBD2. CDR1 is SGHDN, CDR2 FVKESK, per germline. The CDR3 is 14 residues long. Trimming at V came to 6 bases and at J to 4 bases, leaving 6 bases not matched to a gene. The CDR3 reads CASRPWGGYNEQFF. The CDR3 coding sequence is TGTGCCAGCAGGCCTTGGGGGGGTTACAATGAGCAGTTCTTC.

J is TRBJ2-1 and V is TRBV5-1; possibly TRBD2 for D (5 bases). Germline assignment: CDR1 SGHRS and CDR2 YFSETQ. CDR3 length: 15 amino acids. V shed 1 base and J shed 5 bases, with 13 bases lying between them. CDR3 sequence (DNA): TGCGCCAGCAGCTTGAACGGGGAGAGGAACAATGAGCAGTTCTTC. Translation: CASSLNGERNNEQFF.

The CDR3 nucleotides read TGTGCCAGCAGCCAGCCGATAGGGGTTAATGAAAAACTGTTTTTT. Amino acids: CASSQPIGVNEKLFF. The chain has TRBV5-5 and TRBJ1-4; D might be TRBD1 (5 bases). V dropped 4 bases and J dropped 4 bases, with 14 bases sitting between them. The CDR3 contains 15 residues. CDR1 SGHKS and CDR2 YYEKEE come from the germline V gene (reference sequence).

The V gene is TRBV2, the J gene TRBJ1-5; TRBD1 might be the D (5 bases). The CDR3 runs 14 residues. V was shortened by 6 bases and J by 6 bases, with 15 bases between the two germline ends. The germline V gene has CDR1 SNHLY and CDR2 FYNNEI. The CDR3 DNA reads TGTGCCAGCAGAAGGGGTCTGGGGCTTCAGCCCCAGCATTTT. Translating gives CASRRGLGLQPQHF.

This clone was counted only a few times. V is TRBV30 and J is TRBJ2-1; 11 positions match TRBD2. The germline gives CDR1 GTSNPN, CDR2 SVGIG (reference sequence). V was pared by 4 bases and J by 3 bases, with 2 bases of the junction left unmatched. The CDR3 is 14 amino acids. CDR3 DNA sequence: TGTGCCTGGACTGGACTAGCGGGCTACAATGAGCAGTTCTTC. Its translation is CAWTGLAGYNEQFF.

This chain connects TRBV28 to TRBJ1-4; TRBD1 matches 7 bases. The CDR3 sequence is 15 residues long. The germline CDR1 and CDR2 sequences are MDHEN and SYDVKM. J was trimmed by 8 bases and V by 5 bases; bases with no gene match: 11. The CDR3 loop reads CASSLNRGLGEKLFF. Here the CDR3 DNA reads TGTGCCAGCAGTCTCAACAGGGGCCTAGGGGAAAAACTGTTTTTT.

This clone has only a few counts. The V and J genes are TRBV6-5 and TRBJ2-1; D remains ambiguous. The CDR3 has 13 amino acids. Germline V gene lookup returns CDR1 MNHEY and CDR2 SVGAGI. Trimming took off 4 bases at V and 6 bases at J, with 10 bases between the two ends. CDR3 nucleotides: TGTGCCAGCAGTTTGTCGGGTGGCAATGAGCAGTTCTTC. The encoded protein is CASSLSGGNEQFF.